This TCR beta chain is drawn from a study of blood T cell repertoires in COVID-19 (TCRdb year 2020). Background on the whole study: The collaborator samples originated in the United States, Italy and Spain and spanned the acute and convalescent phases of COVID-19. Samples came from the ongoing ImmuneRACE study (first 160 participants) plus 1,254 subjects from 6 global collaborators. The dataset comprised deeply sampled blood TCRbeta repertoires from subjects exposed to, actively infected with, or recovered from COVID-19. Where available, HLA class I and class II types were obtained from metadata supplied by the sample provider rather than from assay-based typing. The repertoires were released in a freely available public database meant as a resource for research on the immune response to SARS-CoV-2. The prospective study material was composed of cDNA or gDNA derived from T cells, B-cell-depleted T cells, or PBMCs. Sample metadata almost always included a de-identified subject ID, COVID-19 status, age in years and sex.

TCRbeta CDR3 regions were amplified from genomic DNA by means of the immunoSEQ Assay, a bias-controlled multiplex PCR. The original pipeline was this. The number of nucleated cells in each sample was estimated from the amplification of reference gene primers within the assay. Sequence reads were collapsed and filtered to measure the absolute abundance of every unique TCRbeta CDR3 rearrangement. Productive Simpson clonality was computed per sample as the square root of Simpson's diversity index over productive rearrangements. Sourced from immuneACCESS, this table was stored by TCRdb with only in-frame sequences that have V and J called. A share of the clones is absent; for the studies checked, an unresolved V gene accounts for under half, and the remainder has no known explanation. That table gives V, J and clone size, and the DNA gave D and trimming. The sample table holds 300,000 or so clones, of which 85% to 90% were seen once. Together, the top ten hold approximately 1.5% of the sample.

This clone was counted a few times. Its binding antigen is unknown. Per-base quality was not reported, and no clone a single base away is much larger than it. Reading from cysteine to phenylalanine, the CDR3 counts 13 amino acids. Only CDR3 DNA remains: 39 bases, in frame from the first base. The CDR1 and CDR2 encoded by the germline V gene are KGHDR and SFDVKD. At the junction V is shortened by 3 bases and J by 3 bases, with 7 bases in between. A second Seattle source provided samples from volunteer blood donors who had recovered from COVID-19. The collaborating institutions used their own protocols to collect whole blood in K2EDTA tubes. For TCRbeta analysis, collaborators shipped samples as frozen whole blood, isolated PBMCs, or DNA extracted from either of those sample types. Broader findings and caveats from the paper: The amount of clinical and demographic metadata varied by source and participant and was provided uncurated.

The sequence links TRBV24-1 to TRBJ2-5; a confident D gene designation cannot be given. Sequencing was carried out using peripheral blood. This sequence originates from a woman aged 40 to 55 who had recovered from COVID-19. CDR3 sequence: CATSDHKKETQYF. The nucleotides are TGTGCCACCAGTGATCACAAGAAAGAGACCCAGTACTTC.